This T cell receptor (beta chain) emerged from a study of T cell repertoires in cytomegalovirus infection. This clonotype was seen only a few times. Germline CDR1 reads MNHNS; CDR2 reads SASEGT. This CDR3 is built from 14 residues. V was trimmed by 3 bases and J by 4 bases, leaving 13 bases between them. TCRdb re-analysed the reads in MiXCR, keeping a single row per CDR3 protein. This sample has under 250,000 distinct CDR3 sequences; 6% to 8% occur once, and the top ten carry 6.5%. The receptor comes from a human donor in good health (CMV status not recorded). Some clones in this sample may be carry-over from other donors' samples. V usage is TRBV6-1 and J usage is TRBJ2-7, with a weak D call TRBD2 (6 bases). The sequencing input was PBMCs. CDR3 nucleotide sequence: TGTGCCAGCAGTGAGGGGACGGGAGTTTACGAGCAGTACTTC. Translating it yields CASSEGTGVYEQYF.